One and the same sample provided the 20 T cell receptor beta chains below, sequenced in a study of blood T cell repertoires in COVID-19. Using immunoSEQ multiplex PCR, the repertoire was profiled, and TCRdb retains in-frame clones only, with some absent. The sample shows approximately 450,000 clones, about 85% of them seen only once. The sample taken for sequencing was PBMCs or T cells enriched from blood (not recorded which). The receptors come from a woman under 30 with acute COVID-19.

This clone was counted between two and nine times. Within the sample, other DNA sequences also encode this same CDR3. The chain links TRBV29-1 to TRBJ1-3, with a possible D match to TRBD1 (5 bases). CDR1 is SQVTM and CDR2 is ANQGSEA in the germline V gene. The CDR3 sequence is 12 residues long. The germline V and J ends were trimmed by 7 bases and 1 base, with 8 bases remaining between them. CDR3 protein: CSGQGSGNTIYF. The CDR3 DNA reads TGCAGCGGGCAGGGTTCTGGAAACACCATATATTTT.

This clone was counted a single time. The J gene is TRBJ1-6, the V gene TRBV4-1; D might be TRBD1 (5 bases). This CDR3 has 17 amino acids. With 1 base removed from V and 7 bases from J, the gap between germline ends came to 17 bases. CDR1 and CDR2 from the germline V gene are MGHRA and YSYEKL. The CDR3 sequence: CASSQGQGLAVNSPLHF. CDR3 DNA sequence: TGCGCCAGCAGCCAAGGTCAGGGCCTCGCTGTGAATTCACCCCTCCACTTT.

Notes on this clone: Within the sample, other DNA sequences also encode this same CDR3. The chain links TRBV19 to TRBJ1-6; TRBD1 matches at 8 bases. The CDR3 has 13 amino acids. The V gene's germline CDR1 is LNHDA and CDR2 SQIVND (reference sequence). The V segment lost 6 bases and the J segment 8 bases; nucleotides outside the gene matches: 3. The CDR3 coding sequence is TGTGCCAGTAGACAGGGGGGAGATTCACCCCTCCACTTT. Its translation: CASRQGGDSPLHF.

This chain uses TRBV7-9 with TRBJ1-5; possible D gene TRBD1, 6 bases. The CDR3 is 15 amino acids. The V and J ends lost 1 base and 3 bases respectively, with 10 bases between them. Germline V gene lookup returns CDR1 SEHNR and CDR2 FQNEAQ (reference sequence). The CDR3 sequence is CASSLDRALNQPQHF. The CDR3 bases are TGTGCCAGCAGCTTAGACAGGGCCCTCAATCAGCCCCAGCATTTT.

V gene TRBV20-1 combines with J gene TRBJ1-1; unclear D gene. Germline V gives CDR1 DFQATT, CDR2 SNEGSKA (reference sequence). V dropped 3 bases and J dropped 8 bases, with 13 bases sitting between them. This CDR3 spans 12 amino acids. DNA for the CDR3: TGCAGTGCTAGTTCGGAGAGAATAGAAGCTTTCTTT. This codes for CSASSERIEAFF.

This clone was picked up one time. CDR3 residues: CASSEGLGTAFF. CDR3 nucleotide sequence: TGTGCCAGCAGTGAAGGGTTGGGGACTGCTTTCTTT. The chain joins TRBV2 to TRBJ1-1; D is perhaps TRBD1 (5 bases). Germline CDR1 and CDR2: SNHLY and FYNNEI. CDR3 length equals 12 residues. The V end lost 1 base, the J end lost 11 bases, and 11 bases lay between the germline ends.

Points on this clone: The junction and the germline gene differ at one end; a read error may be behind it. The chain links TRBV28 to TRBJ1-6; 9 positions match TRBD1. This CDR3 is built from 13 residues. The germline CDR1 and CDR2 sequences are MDHEN and SYDVKM. The chain's CDR3 is CTSGQGRVSPLHF. The CDR3, as DNA: TGTACCAGTGGACAGGGGCGGGTGTCACCCCTCCACTTT.

This CDR3 reads CASRLRNSQHEQFF. As DNA, the CDR3 is TGTGCCAGCCGCCTGCGGAACTCCCAACATGAGCAGTTCTTC. The chain combines TRBV6-5 with TRBJ2-1, with D unclear. CDR1 MNHEY and CDR2 SVGAGI come from the germline V gene. The CDR3 is made up of 14 amino acids. Trimming took off 8 bases at V and 8 bases at J, with 19 bases between the two ends.

The chain couples TRBV3-1 (or the pseudogene TRBV3-2) to TRBJ1-2; no firm D call. Trimming took 3 bases from V and 6 from J, leaving 11 bases between them. CDR1 and CDR2 from the germline V gene are LGHDT and YNNKEL (reference sequence). The CDR3 length is 13 residues. The DNA of the CDR3 is TGTGCCAGCAGCCATCGGCAGCGAGATGGCTACACCTTC. As protein: CASSHRQRDGYTF.

The genes are TRBV6-5 and TRBJ2-5; D is unresolved. The CDR3 spans 11 residues. V was trimmed by 6 bases and J by 5 bases, leaving 7 bases between them. The germline gives CDR1 MNHEY, CDR2 SVGAGI. This chain's CDR3 is CASSTRETQYF. CDR3 bases: TGTGCCAGCAGCACGAGGGAGACCCAGTACTTC.

The chain joins TRBV4-3 to TRBJ2-1; TRBD2 aligns across 13 bases. The CDR3 sequence is 20 residues long. Germline CDR1 is LGHNA and CDR2 is YSLEER. The ends lost 0 bases at V and 4 bases at J; junction bases unmatched: 12. CDR3 in amino acids: CASSQDSMGLAGTRYNEQFF. The CDR3 bases are TGCGCCAGCAGCCAAGATAGTATGGGACTAGCGGGAACACGGTACAATGAGCAGTTCTTC.

This clone was observed a handful of times. The chain has TRBV9 and TRBJ1-6, with D possibly matching TRBD1 (5 bases). This CDR3 has 16 amino acids. CDR1 is SGDLS and CDR2 is YYNGEE in the germline V gene. V lost 0 bases, J lost 6 bases, and 13 bases lay in between. CDR3 bases: TGTGCCAGCAGCGTAGGGCCCGGGGACTTTAATTCACCCCTCCACTTT. This translates into CASSVGPGDFNSPLHF.

The chain employs TRBV3-1 (or the pseudogene TRBV3-2) and TRBJ1-1; D ambiguous. Trimming took off 4 bases at V and 10 bases at J, with 16 bases between the two ends. This CDR3 contains 13 residues. Per germline, CDR1 LGHDT and CDR2 YNNKEL (reference sequence). CDR3 protein: CASSPTGAGGAFF. CDR3 nucleotides: TGTGCCAGCAGCCCTACGGGAGCAGGCGGAGCTTTCTTT.

The V call is TRBV7-3, the J call TRBJ1-1; D is uncertain. The CDR3 totals 13 residues. V lost 5 bases, J lost 2 bases, and 9 bases lay in between. The V gene's germline CDR1 is SGHTA and CDR2 FQGTGA. The CDR3: CASSRLFNTEAFF. The CDR3 coding sequence is TGTGCCAGCAGCCGGTTATTTAACACTGAAGCTTTCTTT.

The CDR3 DNA reads TGTGCCAGCAGCTTAGCTGGGCAGGGGGCAGATACGCAGTATTTT. It translates to CASSLAGQGADTQYF. The rearrangement links TRBV11-1 to TRBJ2-3; 7 nucleotides align to TRBD1. This CDR3 has 15 residues. V trimming: 0 bases; J trimming: 4 bases; junction bases outside the gene matches: 4. Germline CDR1 and CDR2: SGHAT and FQDESV (reference sequence).

DNA of the CDR3: TGTGCCAGCAGAGCCATACAGGGTCCCTACAATGAGCAGTTCTTC. Translating gives CASRAIQGPYNEQFF. The chain employs TRBV6-5 and TRBJ2-1, with D perhaps TRBD1 (6 bases). V lost 6 bases to trimming and J lost 2 bases, with 14 bases between them. Per germline, CDR1 MNHEY and CDR2 SVGAGI. The CDR3 is made up of 15 amino acids.

The rearrangement uses TRBV19 and TRBJ2-7, with 12 bases that match TRBD2. Losses at the gene ends were 7 bases for V and 5 bases for J; bases not matched to a gene: 6. This CDR3 spans 14 amino acids. Per the germline V gene, CDR1 is LNHDA and CDR2 is SQIVND (reference sequence). CDR3 sequence reads: CASKTSGSSHEQYF. CDR3 sequence (DNA): TGTGCCAGTAAGACTAGCGGGAGTAGTCACGAGCAGTACTTC.

The V call is TRBV5-6, the J call TRBJ2-3, with D maybe TRBD2 (5 bases). The CDR3 consists of 11 residues. From germline, CDR1 is SGHDT and CDR2 YYEEEE. V was cut by 7 bases and J by 3 bases, with 6 bases left in between. The CDR3 sequence: CASRRTDTQYF. CDR3 DNA: TGTGCCAGCCGGAGGACAGATACGCAGTATTTT.

The rearrangement uses TRBV11-2 and TRBJ2-7; 12 bases fit TRBD2. The V and J ends lost 1 base and 5 bases, in that order; junction bases with no gene match: 3. The CDR3 is 15 residues long. CDR1 is SGHAT, CDR2 FQNNGV, per germline. CDR3 in amino acids: CASSLGGTSGHEQYF. CDR3 nucleotide sequence: TGTGCCAGCAGCTTAGGGGGGACTAGCGGGCACGAGCAGTACTTC.

The chain joins TRBV5-1 to TRBJ1-1; maybe TRBD1 (5 bases). This CDR3 comprises 14 residues. The ends were cut back, 2 bases at V and 11 bases at J, with 19 bases in the middle. From germline, CDR1 is SGHRS and CDR2 YFSETQ. DNA for the CDR3: TGCGCCAGCAGCTTTGGGGAGGACGGGGGTCGGGCTTTCTTT. It translates to CASSFGEDGGRAFF.